Each of the 14 T cell receptor beta chains below was sequenced from the same sample in a study of post-analysis software for immune sequencing data. Study results and caveats: With TRBV5-6, TRBV5-1 and TRBV20-1 included, roughly five TRBV segments were more frequent in patients than in controls.

These TCRs' antigens remain unknown. Tagging with unique molecular identifiers was a feature of the TCR beta cDNA libraries. TCRdb re-called the PCR reads with MiXCR, one entry per CDR3 protein. Of about 680,000 distinct CDR3 sequences listed, approximately 59% are singletons. The specimen was blood. All receptors derive from a girl aged 2-10 years with multiple sclerosis.

This clonotype turned up a few times. This chain connects TRBV7-8 to TRBJ2-7; 9 bases align to TRBD1. V gave up 1 base and J gave up 3 bases; unmatched junction bases: 7. This CDR3 is built from 16 residues. Germline values: CDR1 SGHVS, CDR2 FQNEAQ. CDR3 in DNA: TGTGCCAGCAGCTTAGAAGCCGGGACAGGGTACTACGAGCAGTACTTC. It specifies CASSLEAGTGYYEQYF.

The chain joins TRBV30 to TRBJ2-3; D is unclear. V was pared by 3 bases and J by 2 bases, with 15 bases between. The CDR3 length is 15 residues. Germline values: CDR1 GTSNPN, CDR2 SVGIG (reference sequence). This CDR3 reads CAWRGANGYTDTQYF. CDR3 nucleotide sequence: TGTGCCTGGAGAGGTGCTAATGGGTACACAGATACGCAGTATTTT.

This chain connects TRBV25-1 to TRBJ2-3, with 7 positions matching TRBD2. CDR3 size: 16 residues. Looked up from germline, CDR1 is MGHDK and CDR2 is SYGVNS. J gave up 4 bases and V 4 bases, and 11 bases lay outside the gene matches. CDR3 sequence (DNA): TGTGCCAGCAGTGGACACCGGGACTATGTCTCAGATACGCAGTATTTT. This translates into CASSGHRDYVSDTQYF.

This clonotype occurred a few times. This chain joins TRBV20-1 and TRBJ2-3; 7 bases line up with TRBD1. V dropped 1 base and J dropped 2; count of bases not matched to a gene: 12. The CDR3 is 17 residues long. Germline V gives CDR1 DFQATT, CDR2 SNEGSKA (reference sequence). The DNA of the CDR3 is TGCAGTGCTAGAGGCGCTTCCGGGACAGTCTACACAGATACGCAGTATTTT. Its translation is CSARGASGTVYTDTQYF.

The chain couples TRBV6-5 to TRBJ2-3; a possible D gene is TRBD1 (5 bases). The CDR3 runs 15 residues. From germline, CDR1 is MNHEY and CDR2 SVGAGI. Trimming pared 5 bases from V and 4 bases from J, leaving 16 bases between. The DNA for the CDR3 is TGTGCCAGCAGTCCAGGGTCCCTAGGGGCAGATACGCAGTATTTT. It translates to CASSPGSLGADTQYF.

This clonotype occurred a few times. V gene TRBV10-3 combines with J gene TRBJ1-2; maybe TRBD1 (5 bases). The germline V and J ends were trimmed by 8 bases and 3 bases, with 13 bases remaining between them. This CDR3 comprises 13 residues. Germline-derived CDR1 and CDR2 are ENHRY and SYGVKD. CDR3 in amino acids: CAIGEGYDYGYTF. Here the CDR3 DNA reads TGTGCCATCGGGGAGGGGTATGACTATGGCTACACCTTC.

The count of this clonotype is one. The chain is built from TRBV2 and TRBJ2-7, with 8 bases that match TRBD2. Germline V lookup: CDR1 SNHLY, CDR2 FYNNEI. This CDR3 is built from 17 residues. V trimming: 0 bases; J trimming: 4 bases; junction bases outside the gene matches: 11. The CDR3 loop is CASSEARGGMTSYEQYF. The CDR3 coding sequence is TGTGCCAGCAGTGAAGCTCGGGGGGGGATGACCTCATACGAGCAGTACTTC.

The J gene is TRBJ2-5, the V gene TRBV2; possible D gene TRBD1, 6 bases. The J call may be incorrect, as the DNA end agrees better with TRBJ2-7. Germline loops: CDR1 SNHLY, CDR2 FYNNEI. The CDR3 runs to 14 residues. CDR3 amino acids: CASSKGGWDYEQYF. CDR3 nucleotides: TGTGCCAGCAGTAAAGGGGGTTGGGATTACGAGCAGTACTTC.

For the CDR3, the DNA is TGTGCCAGCAGTGAAGGCGGGCTAGGGAAGGGCTACACCTTC. This codes for CASSEGGLGKGYTF. The V gene is TRBV6-1, the J gene TRBJ1-2; D remains unclear. Trimming pared 1 base from V and 8 bases from J, leaving 14 bases between. The CDR3 has 14 amino acids. Germline values: CDR1 MNHNS, CDR2 SASEGT.

V and J are TRBV18 and TRBJ2-4; 7 bases line up with TRBD1. The trim removed 10 bases at V and 4 bases at J, leaving 4 bases unmatched. This CDR3 has 12 amino acids. The germline CDR1 and CDR2 sequences are KGHSH and LQKENI. CDR3 nucleotides: TGTGCCACCATGGACAGGAAAAACATTCAGTACTTC. Protein product: CATMDRKNIQYF.

The rearrangement joins TRBV20-1 to TRBJ2-5, with TRBD2 as a possible D gene (6 bases). The ends were cut back, 7 bases at V and 5 bases at J, with 23 bases in the middle. The CDR3 is made up of 15 amino acids. The germline gives CDR1 DFQATT, CDR2 SNEGSKA (reference sequence). CDR3 in amino acids: CSGNRDSLETETQYF. The CDR3 region has the DNA TGCAGTGGTAACCGGGACTCCCTGGAGACGGAGACCCAGTACTTC.

The rearrangement uses TRBV29-1 and TRBJ2-1, with 10 bases that match TRBD1. The CDR3 contains 14 residues. The V gene end was trimmed by 7 bases and the J gene end by 6 bases; junction bases not matched to a gene: 9. Germline V gene sequence: CDR1 SQVTM, CDR2 ANQGSEA. The CDR3 DNA is TGCAGCGGCCGAGGACAGGGGGAGTTCAATGAGCAGTTCTTC. It codes for CSGRGQGEFNEQFF.

The sample holds a few counts of this clonotype. The V gene is TRBV20-1, the J gene TRBJ2-4; 7 nucleotides match TRBD2. CDR1 is DFQATT and CDR2 is SNEGSKA in the germline V gene (reference sequence). The trim removed 3 bases at V and 6 bases at J, leaving 2 bases unmatched. The CDR3 runs 12 residues. The CDR3 region has the DNA TGCAGTGCTAGTCCTAGCGGAAACATTCAGTACTTC. Encoded protein: CSASPSGNIQYF.

The rearrangement uses TRBV19 and TRBJ2-7; D is ambiguous. This CDR3 has 13 amino acids. V lost 7 bases to trimming and J lost 1 base, with 11 bases between them. Per germline, CDR1 LNHDA and CDR2 SQIVND (reference sequence). CDR3 loop: CASNPGGSYEQYF. The CDR3 DNA sequence: TGTGCCAGTAATCCAGGTGGGTCCTACGAGCAGTACTTC.